Listed below are T cell receptor beta chains from one sample, sequenced in a study of cytomegalovirus exposure and HLA in healthy donors. Produced via immunoSEQ multiplex PCR; TCRdb's table is partial and in-frame only. The sample records 140,000 or so clones, around 72% being singletons. The specimen was PBMCs. These receptors all stem from a man in his forties or fifties in good health and CMV-seronegative. The CDR3 runs from the conserved cysteine through the conserved F or W. A D gene is named only where the DNA matches it firmly. The size of a clone is reported for some rows only, either as once, few or many, or as a class for expanded clones.

j_gene,d_gene,abundance,v_gene,CDR3nt,CDR3aa
TRBJ2-6,TRBD1,few,TRBV5-1,TGCGCCAGCAGCCCCCTAGGGGGCCTCTCTGGGGCCAACGTCCTGACTTTC,CASSPLGGLSGANVLTF
TRBJ1-1,TRBD1,.,TRBV15,TGTGCCACCAGCAGAGACGGGACAGGGTCGAACACTGAAGCTTTCTTT,CATSRDGTGSNTEAFF
TRBJ2-7,.,.,TRBV11-2,TGTGCCAGCAGCTCATTAGCGGCCTCCTACGAGCAGTACTTC,CASSSLAASYEQYF
TRBJ2-2,.,.,TRBV5-1,TGCGCCAGCAGTGAGCGGAACACCGGGGAGCTGTTTTTT,CASSERNTGELFF
TRBJ2-5,.,.,TRBV6-6,TGTGCCAGCAGTTACGTCAGGGAGGAGCGGGAGACCCAGTACTTC,CASSYVREERETQYF
TRBJ2-3,TRBD2,.,TRBV6-5,TGTGCCAGCACTCTAGCGGGGCGTAGCACAGATACGCAGTATTTT,CASTLAGRSTDTQYF
TRBJ2-7,TRBD1,.,TRBV6-5,TGTGCCAGCAGTTGGACAGGGCACCAATACGAGCAGTACTTC,CASSWTGHQYEQYF
TRBJ1-3,.,.,TRBV7-2,TGTGCCAGCAGCCGAACAGGGTACTCTGGAAACACCATATATTTT,CASSRTGYSGNTIYF
TRBJ1-1,.,few,TRBV10-3,TGTGCCATCCGCGGGGGGTTGAACACTGAAGCTTTCTTT,CAIRGGLNTEAFF
TRBJ2-7,TRBD2,.,TRBV5-4,TGTGCCAGCAGCTTGGAGGGGCTAGCGGGAGTCGACGAGCAGTACTTC,CASSLEGLAGVDEQYF
TRBJ2-5,.,once,TRBV5-4,TGTGCCAGCAGCTTGGTAGGGCGCGAAGGGGGTGCCCAGTACTTC,CASSLVGREGGAQYF
TRBJ1-1,.,few,TRBV5-1,TGCGCCAGCGGTTTACAGGCGAACCCTGAAGCTTTCTTT,CASGLQANPEAFF
TRBJ2-7,.,.,TRBV4-2,TGTGCCAGCAGCCAAGAAGGAGGGTCCTCCTACGAGCAGTACTTC,CASSQEGGSSYEQYF
TRBJ2-1,.,.,TRBV5-4,TGTGCCAGCAGCTCCTCGCGACAGTGGCAGTTCTTC,CASSSSRQWQFF
TRBJ1-3,.,few,TRBV7-6,TGTGCCAGCAGCTTAGCGCAACGCGCATCTGGAAACACCATATATTTT,CASSLAQRASGNTIYF
TRBJ2-7,.,once,TRBV5-1,TGCGCCAGCAGCTTGTATGGGGCAGGGGCGGTCTACGAGCAGTACTTC,CASSLYGAGAVYEQYF
TRBJ2-5,TRBD2,once,TRBV6-1,TGTGCCAGCAATCGGGGGGGCCAAGAGACCCAGTACTTC,CASNRGGQETQYF
TRBJ2-1,.,.,TRBV4-1,TGCGCCAGCACAAGGAGCGCAGGGCGGCGGAGTGAGCAGTTCTTC,CASTRSAGRRSEQFF
TRBJ2-3,TRBD2,.,TRBV29-1,TGCAGCGCCGTCCGTGGCGGGGGTACAGATACGCAGTATTTT,CSAVRGGGTDTQYF
TRBJ1-1,TRBD1,.,TRBV6-1,TGTGCCAGCAGTGCCCCTGACAGGGGGAACACTGAAGCTTTCTTT,CASSAPDRGNTEAFF
TRBJ2-1,TRBD2,.,TRBV6-5,TGTGCCAGCAGTTACCTAGCGGGGGGCTCCTATGAGCAGTTCTTC,CASSYLAGGSYEQFF
TRBJ2-2,.,once,TRBV4-3,TGCGCCAGCAGCCACCGACAGGTTTCCACCGGGGAGCTGTTTTTT,CASSHRQVSTGELFF
TRBJ2-3,TRBD2,.,TRBV5-4,TGTGCCAGCAGCTATGGCGAGCGGGAGATCACAGATACGCAGTATTTT,CASSYGEREITDTQYF
TRBJ1-6,.,once,TRBV21-1,TGTGCCAGCAGATATCCAGGGGGCAACTATAATTCACCCCTCCACTTT,CASRYPGGNYNSPLHF
TRBJ2-7,.,.,TRBV5-1,TGCGCCAGCAGCTTGGACAGGGTCGAGCAGTACTTC,CASSLDRVEQYF
TRBJ1-5,TRBD1,.,TRBV7-8,TGTGCCAGCAGCTCCTGGCGGGAGGGGGCGGGTCAGCCCCAGCATTTT,CASSSWREGAGQPQHF
TRBJ1-1,.,.,TRBV5-1,TGCGCCAGCAGCGCGGTAGAAGGAGGGTCGGCTTTCTTT,CASSAVEGGSAFF
TRBJ1-2,TRBD1,.,TRBV11-1,TGTGCCAGCAGCCCCCGGACAGGGTCCGACTATGGCTACACCTTC,CASSPRTGSDYGYTF
TRBJ2-7,.,.,TRBV4-3,TGCGCCAGCAGCCCCCGGGCAGGGATGCGGTACGAGCAGTACTTC,CASSPRAGMRYEQYF
TRBJ1-4,.,once,TRBV11-2,TGTGCCAGCAGAAGACAACAGGAAGAAAAACTGTTTTTT,CASRRQQEEKLFF
TRBJ1-1,TRBD1,.,TRBV6-5,TGTGCCAGCAGCGCGGACAGGGCTGTTACTGAAGCTTTCTTT,CASSADRAVTEAFF
TRBJ2-7,TRBD1,.,TRBV11-1,TGTGCCAGCAAGGATGGACGGGGACAGACAACCTACGAGCAGTACTTC,CASKDGRGQTTYEQYF
TRBJ1-5,.,.,TRBV6-1,TGTGCCAGCGACCTGGACAGTAATCAGCCCCAGCATTTT,CASDLDSNQPQHF
TRBJ1-1,.,.,TRBV6-5,TGTGCCAGCAAACCCCGGGGAAACACTGAAGCTTTCTTT,CASKPRGNTEAFF
TRBJ2-7,TRBD2,.,TRBV7-2,TGTGCCAGCAGCTCACCCCGGAGGCTAGCGGGAGGCGAGCAGTACTTC,CASSSPRRLAGGEQYF
TRBJ1-3,TRBD1,few,TRBV6-5,TGTGCCAGCAGACCACAGGGGATTGGAAACACCATATATTTT,CASRPQGIGNTIYF
TRBJ2-7,.,.,TRBV27,TGTGCCAGCAGTCCCACAGGGCCTCTAGGATCCTACGAGCAGTACTTC,CASSPTGPLGSYEQYF
TRBJ1-4,.,once,TRBV28,TGTGCCAGCAGGGGGGGGTCCATGGGAGAAAAACTGTTTTTT,CASRGGSMGEKLFF
TRBJ2-7,.,.,TRBV30,TGTGCCTGGAGTGTAGTTAGCTGGTCGTTCGACGAGCAGTACTTC,CAWSVVSWSFDEQYF
TRBJ2-5,TRBD1,.,TRBV6-5,TGTGCCAGCAGTTACTCGACAGGGGGCACGGAGACCCAGTACTTC,CASSYSTGGTETQYF
TRBJ1-6,TRBD1,.,TRBV2,TGTGCCAGCAGCGTGGACAGGGGGCAGAATAATTCACCCCTCCACTTT,CASSVDRGQNNSPLHF
TRBJ2-1,.,.,TRBV7-2,TGTGCCAGCAGTCAAGAGGGTAGTCCCTACAATGAGCAGTTCTTC,CASSQEGSPYNEQFF
TRBJ2-3,.,.,TRBV4-2,TGTGCCAGCAGCCAAGTCTCCCTGAGAGATACGCAGTATTTT,CASSQVSLRDTQYF
TRBJ2-7,.,.,TRBV7-9,TGTGCCAGCAGCTTGGGTGAGCGCTACGAGCAGTACTTC,CASSLGERYEQYF